The rows below give T cell receptor beta chains drawn from one sample of a study of blood T cell repertoires in COVID-19. TCRdb's copy holds only in-frame clones and misses some; the assay was immunoSEQ multiplex PCR. The sample carries some 46,000 clones, around 83% recorded once. Input material: peripheral blood. The receptor set was obtained from a man in his sixties with active COVID-19. The CDR3 runs from the conserved cysteine through the conserved F or W. D genes are given only for firm matches. The size entry is marked missing in some rows and otherwise reads once, few, many or a size class.

few TRBJ2-1 TRBD1 TRBV24-1 TGTGCCACCAGCCAGACAGGGGGCAATGAGCAGTTCTTC CATSQTGGNEQFF
- TRBJ2-7 TRBD2 TRBV18 TGTGCCAGCTCGCGGGGAGGGTTTTACGAGCAGTACTTC CASSRGGFYEQYF
- TRBJ2-1 TRBD1 TRBV7-8 TGTGCCAGCAGCTTAATGCCGGGACAGGAGAGCTCCTACAATGAGCAGTTCTTC CASSLMPGQESSYNEQFF
- TRBJ2-3 TRBD2 TRBV7-2 TGTGCCAGCAGCCAAAGGGCGGGGGGCCGCACAGATACGCAGTATTTT CASSQRAGGRTDTQYF
- TRBJ2-3 - TRBV7-6 TGTGCCAGCAGCCTTAGAGGGGGGACAGTGGGCCTCACAGATACGCAGTATTTT CASSLRGGTVGLTDTQYF
- TRBJ2-1 TRBD1 TRBV28 TGTGCCAGCAGGAGGACAGGGGAGGATGAGCAGTTCTTC CASRRTGEDEQFF
few TRBJ2-3 - TRBV5-1 TGCGCCAGCAAAACCTACAGGGACACAGATACGCAGTATTTT CASKTYRDTDTQYF
- TRBJ2-7 - TRBV15 TGTGCCACCAGCAGATCCTCCGACAGGTTGTACGAGCAGTACTTC CATSRSSDRLYEQYF
medium-sized TRBJ2-7 TRBD2 TRBV11-1 TGTGCCACCCAACTAGCGGGGTCCTACGAGCAGTACTTC CATQLAGSYEQYF
once TRBJ2-1 TRBD1 TRBV30 TGTGCCTGGAAAGTAGGCAGGGGGAAAGGTGAGCAGTTCTTC CAWKVGRGKGEQFF
few TRBJ2-7 TRBD2 TRBV4-2 TGTGCCAGCAGCCAATATGCCGGGCTAGCGGGCTCCTACGAGCAGTACTTC CASSQYAGLAGSYEQYF
- TRBJ1-6 - TRBV6-2/TRBV6-3 TGTGCCAGCAGTTTACGACAGACTAATTCACCCCTCCACTTT CASSLRQTNSPLHF
- TRBJ1-2 TRBD1 TRBV3-1/TRBV3-2 TGTGCCAGCAGCCTCGGACAGGGGACCCTTAACTATGGCTACACCTTC CASSLGQGTLNYGYTF
- TRBJ2-3 TRBD2 TRBV7-3 TGTGCCAGCAGCTCGACTAGCGGGAGGGCAGATACGCAGTATTTT CASSSTSGRADTQYF
- TRBJ2-1 TRBD2 TRBV3-1/TRBV3-2 TGTGCCAGCAGCCAAGAGGCAATGGCTAGCGGGGGGGCCTCGAAATACTACAATGAGCAGTTCTTC CASSQEAMASGGASKYYNEQFF
few TRBJ1-4 TRBD1 TRBV30 TGTGCCTGGAGTGCCCACAGGGGGGTCAATGAAAAACTGTTTTTT CAWSAHRGVNEKLFF
- TRBJ2-7 - TRBV28 TGTGCCAGTACCGACGGGGGTGGGGTCCTGTGGGAGCAGTACTTC CASTDGGGVLWEQYF
- TRBJ2-7 TRBD1 TRBV28 TGTGCCACCCTCGCAGGGACAGGGACCTACGAGCAGTACTTC CATLAGTGTYEQYF
- TRBJ1-4 - TRBV9 TGTGCCAGCAGCGTAGAGTGGAGTACCGAAAAACTGTTTTTT CASSVEWSTEKLFF
- TRBJ2-1 TRBD2 TRBV2 TGTGCCAGCAGCCTCTTCCTTGGCGGGAGGGCCCGTGAGCAGTTCTTC CASSLFLGGRAREQFF
few TRBJ2-1 TRBD2 TRBV10-2 TGCGCCAGCAGTGCTGAGACTAGCGGGCGCTTTGGGGATGAGCAGTTCTTC CASSAETSGRFGDEQFF
- TRBJ2-7 TRBD2 TRBV19 TGTGCCAGTAGTCCCATAGCGGGAGACCGCTCCTACGAGCAGTACTTC CASSPIAGDRSYEQYF
- TRBJ1-4 TRBD1 TRBV5-1 TGCGCCAGCAGCCTACAACAGGGGACTAATGAAAAACTGTTTTTT CASSLQQGTNEKLFF
- TRBJ2-1 TRBD1 TRBV19 TGTGCCAGTATGGAGGACCCGACAGGGAGCGATGAGCAGTTCTTC CASMEDPTGSDEQFF
- TRBJ1-4 - TRBV7-9 TGTGCCAGCAGCTTAGGGAGTTCAACTAATGAAAAACTGTTTTTT CASSLGSSTNEKLFF
- TRBJ2-4 TRBD2 TRBV19 TGTGCCAGTAGTATAGATAATAGCGGGGGAGCCAAAAACATTCAGTACTTC CASSIDNSGGAKNIQYF